The entry that follows covers one T cell receptor beta chain sequence. As yet, its antigen is unknown. V lost 10 bases, J lost 4 bases, and 11 bases lay in between. CDR3 length: 12 residues. Germline assignment: CDR1 MNHNS and CDR2 SASEGT. Profiling relied on immunoSEQ multiplex PCR, and the TCRdb table lists in-frame clones only, not all of them. The table has roughly 2 million clones, approximately 95% seen once. The data derive from a study of shared clonotypes between healthy human individuals. Findings of the study overall: The naive CD4 repertoires of a few donors were compared, and roughly 5.1% of clonotypes were shared.

Memory CD4+ cells were the fraction left after CD45RA+ naive selection. Sample: naive CD4+ T cells sorted from blood. Subset described: CD45RA+ positively selected. The chain joins TRBV6-1 to TRBJ1-5, with a tentative D call TRBD1 (6 bases). This receptor was obtained from a young man in good health. The DNA for the CDR3 is TGTGCCACCAACAGGGTGAATCAGCCCCAGCATTTT. Its protein product is CATNRVNQPQHF.